This record concerns one T cell receptor beta chain sequence. TCRdb's copy holds only in-frame clones and misses some; the assay was immunoSEQ multiplex PCR. The top ten clones hold 2.5% to 3% of a sample with around 270,000 clones, around 92% of them seen once. This entry belongs to a study of blood T cell repertoires in COVID-19. The germline gives CDR1 SQVTM, CDR2 ANQGSEA. The CDR3 contains 11 residues. Trimming took off 6 bases at V and 0 bases at J, with 5 bases between the two ends. What was sequenced was peripheral blood. This chain joins TRBV29-1 and TRBJ1-1; no clear D. The TCR comes from a person aged 18 to 30 with COVID-19, enrolled during active disease. The CDR3 region is CSVQMNTEAFF. As DNA, the CDR3 is TGCAGCGTCCAGATGAACACTGAAGCTTTCTTT.